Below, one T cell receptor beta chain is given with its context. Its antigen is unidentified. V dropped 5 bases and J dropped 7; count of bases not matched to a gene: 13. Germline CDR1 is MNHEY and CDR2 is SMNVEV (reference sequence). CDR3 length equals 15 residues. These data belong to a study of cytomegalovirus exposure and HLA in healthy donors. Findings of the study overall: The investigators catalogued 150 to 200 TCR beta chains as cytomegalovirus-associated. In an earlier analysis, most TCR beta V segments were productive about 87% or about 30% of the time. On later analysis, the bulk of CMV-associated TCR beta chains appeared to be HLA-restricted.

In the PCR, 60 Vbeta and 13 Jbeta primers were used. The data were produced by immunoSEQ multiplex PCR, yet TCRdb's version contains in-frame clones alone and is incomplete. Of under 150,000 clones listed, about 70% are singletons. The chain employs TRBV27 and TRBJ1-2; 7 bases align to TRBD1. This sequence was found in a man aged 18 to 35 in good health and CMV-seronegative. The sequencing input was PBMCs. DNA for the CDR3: TGTGCCAGCAGTCCAGACGCCGACAGGGATGGTGGCTACACCTTC. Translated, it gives CASSPDADRDGGYTF.